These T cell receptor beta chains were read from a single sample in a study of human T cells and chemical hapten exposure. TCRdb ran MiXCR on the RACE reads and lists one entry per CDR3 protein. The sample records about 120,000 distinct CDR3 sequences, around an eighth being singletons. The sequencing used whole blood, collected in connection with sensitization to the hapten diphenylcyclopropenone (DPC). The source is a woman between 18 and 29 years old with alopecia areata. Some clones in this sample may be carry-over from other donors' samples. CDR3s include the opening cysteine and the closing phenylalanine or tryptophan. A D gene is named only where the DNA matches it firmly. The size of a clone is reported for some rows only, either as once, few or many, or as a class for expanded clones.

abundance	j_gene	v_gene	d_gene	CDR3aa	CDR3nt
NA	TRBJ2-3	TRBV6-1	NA	CASSSGLYTDTQYF	TGTGCCAGCAGCTCGGGACTCTACACAGATACGCAGTATTTT
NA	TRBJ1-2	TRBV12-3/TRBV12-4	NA	CASSPGNGYTF	TGTGCCAGCAGCCCAGGGAATGGCTACACCTTC
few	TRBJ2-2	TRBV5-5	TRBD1	CASSGQGRSGELFF	TGTGCCAGCAGCGGACAGGGGCGGTCCGGGGAGCTGTTTTTT
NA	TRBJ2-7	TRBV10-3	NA	CAISGDSYEQYF	TGTGCCATCAGTGGGGATTCCTACGAGCAGTACTTC
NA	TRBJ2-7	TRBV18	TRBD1	CASSRTGDYEQYF	TGTGCCAGCTCCAGGACAGGGGACTACGAGCAGTACTTC
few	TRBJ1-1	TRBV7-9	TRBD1	CASSLRGRDTEAFF	TGTGCCAGCAGCTTAAGGGGGCGTGACACTGAAGCTTTCTTT
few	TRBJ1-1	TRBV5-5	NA	CASSPTGYVTEAFF	TGTGCCAGCAGCCCTACAGGGTACGTCACTGAAGCTTTCTTT
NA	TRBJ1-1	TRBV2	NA	CAIRGAANTEAFF	TGTGCCATCAGGGGAGCAGCGAACACTGAAGCTTTCTTT
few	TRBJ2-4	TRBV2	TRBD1	CASRGQKNIQYF	TGTGCCAGCAGGGGACAGAAAAACATTCAGTACTTC
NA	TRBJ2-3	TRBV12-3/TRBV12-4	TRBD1	CASSPTGGSTDTQYF	TGTGCCAGCAGCCCGACAGGGGGAAGCACAGATACGCAGTATTTT
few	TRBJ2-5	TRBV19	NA	CATSRIGGETQYF	TGTGCCACCTCCCGGATCGGCGGAGAGACCCAGTACTTC
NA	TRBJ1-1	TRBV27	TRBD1	CASRGQERGTEAFF	TGTGCCAGCAGGGGACAGGAAAGGGGCACTGAAGCTTTCTTT
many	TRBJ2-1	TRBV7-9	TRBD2	CASSLEDGGSSYNEQFF	TGTGCCAGCAGCTTAGAAGACGGCGGGAGCTCCTACAATGAGCAGTTCTTC
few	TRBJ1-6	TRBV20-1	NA	CSAREGSSYNSPLHF	TGCAGTGCTAGAGAGGGGAGCTCCTATAATTCACCCCTCCACTTT
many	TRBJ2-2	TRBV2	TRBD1	CASRFTGAVAGELFF	TGTGCCAGCAGATTTACAGGGGCTGTAGCCGGGGAGCTGTTTTTT
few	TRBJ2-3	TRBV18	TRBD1	CASSGQGLTDTQYF	TGTGCCAGCTCAGGACAGGGTTTAACAGATACGCAGTATTTT
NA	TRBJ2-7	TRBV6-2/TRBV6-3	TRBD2	CASSYLANSGGTYEQYF	TGTGCCAGCAGTTACTTAGCCAATAGCGGGGGGACCTACGAGCAGTACTTC
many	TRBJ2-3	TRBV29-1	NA	CSVVWGATDTQYF	TGCAGCGTTGTTTGGGGGGCGACGGATACGCAGTATTTT
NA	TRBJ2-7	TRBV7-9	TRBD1	CASRRDRAGEQYF	TGTGCCAGCAGGCGGGACAGGGCGGGAGAGCAGTACTTC
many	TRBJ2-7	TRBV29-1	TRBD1	CSIGTGYYEQYF	TGCAGCATCGGGACAGGGTACTACGAGCAGTACTTC
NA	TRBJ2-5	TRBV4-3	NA	CASSRIAGPQETQYF	TGCGCCAGCAGCCGGATAGCTGGGCCTCAAGAGACCCAGTACTTC
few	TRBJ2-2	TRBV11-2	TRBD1	CASSSRKGQGATGELFF	TGTGCCAGCAGCTCGCGAAAAGGGCAGGGGGCCACCGGGGAGCTGTTTTTT
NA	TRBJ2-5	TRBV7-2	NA	CASSGQGIGQETQYF	TGTGCCAGCAGTGGCCAGGGGATAGGGCAAGAGACCCAGTACTTC
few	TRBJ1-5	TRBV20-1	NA	CSAGPPGANQPQHF	TGCAGTGCTGGACCGCCTGGGGCGAATCAGCCCCAGCATTTT
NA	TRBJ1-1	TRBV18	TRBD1	CASSPRGTADTEAFF	TGTGCCAGCTCACCACGGGGGACAGCGGACACTGAAGCTTTCTTT
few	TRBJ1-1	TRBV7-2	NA	CASSFGRTYTNTEAFF	TGTGCCAGCAGCTTCGGACGGACATACACGAACACTGAAGCTTTCTTT
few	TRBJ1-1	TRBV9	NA	CASSVASSTEAFF	TGTGCCAGCAGCGTAGCTAGCAGCACTGAAGCTTTCTTT
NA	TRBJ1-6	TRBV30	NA	CAWSLSGVAYNSPLHF	TGTGCCTGGAGCCTCTCGGGCGTTGCCTATAATTCACCCCTCCACTTT
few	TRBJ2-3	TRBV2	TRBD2	CASSVTSGTDTQYF	TGTGCCAGCAGCGTGACTAGCGGCACAGATACGCAGTATTTT
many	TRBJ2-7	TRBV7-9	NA	CASSPGLSYEQYF	TGTGCCAGCAGCCCGGGACTTTCCTACGAGCAGTACTTC
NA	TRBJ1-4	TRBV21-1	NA	CASIQSGAHEDRIVVFF	TGTGCCAGCATCCAAAGCGGGGCCCACGAAGACCGAATAGTGGTGTTTTTT
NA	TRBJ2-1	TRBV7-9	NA	CASSSNLPTGTLWNEQFF	TGTGCCAGCAGCTCGAACTTACCGACAGGAACCCTCTGGAATGAGCAGTTCTTC
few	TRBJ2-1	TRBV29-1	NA	CSVGSIEQFF	TGCAGCGTTGGTAGCATTGAGCAGTTCTTC
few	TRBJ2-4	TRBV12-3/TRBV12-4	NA	CASSPTLRGAKNIQYF	TGTGCCAGCAGTCCGACCTTACGGGGCGCCAAAAACATTCAGTACTTC
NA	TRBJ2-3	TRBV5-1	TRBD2	CASSLIGTSGGLNSPDTQYF	TGCGCCAGCAGCTTAATCGGGACTAGCGGGGGGCTCAATTCCCCAGATACGCAGTATTTT
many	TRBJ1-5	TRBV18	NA	CASSQDSNQPQHF	TGTGCCAGCTCACAGGATAGCAATCAGCCCCAGCATTTT
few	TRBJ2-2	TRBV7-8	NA	CASSFSSSVDQSDTGELFF	TGTGCCAGCAGCTTTTCGTCCTCCGTCGATCAAAGCGACACCGGGGAGCTGTTTTTT
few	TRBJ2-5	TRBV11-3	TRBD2	CASSLRAGGETQYF	TGTGCCAGCAGCTTACGTGCCGGGGGGGAGACCCAGTACTTC
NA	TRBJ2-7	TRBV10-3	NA	CAISEVISYEQYF	TGTGCCATCAGTGAGGTCATCTCCTACGAGCAGTACTTC
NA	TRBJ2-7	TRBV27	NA	CALERQYF	TGTGCCCTAGAAAGGCAGTACTTC
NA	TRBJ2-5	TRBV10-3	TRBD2	CAISAGGQAQYF	TGTGCCATCAGTGCGGGGGGGCAGGCCCAGTACTTC